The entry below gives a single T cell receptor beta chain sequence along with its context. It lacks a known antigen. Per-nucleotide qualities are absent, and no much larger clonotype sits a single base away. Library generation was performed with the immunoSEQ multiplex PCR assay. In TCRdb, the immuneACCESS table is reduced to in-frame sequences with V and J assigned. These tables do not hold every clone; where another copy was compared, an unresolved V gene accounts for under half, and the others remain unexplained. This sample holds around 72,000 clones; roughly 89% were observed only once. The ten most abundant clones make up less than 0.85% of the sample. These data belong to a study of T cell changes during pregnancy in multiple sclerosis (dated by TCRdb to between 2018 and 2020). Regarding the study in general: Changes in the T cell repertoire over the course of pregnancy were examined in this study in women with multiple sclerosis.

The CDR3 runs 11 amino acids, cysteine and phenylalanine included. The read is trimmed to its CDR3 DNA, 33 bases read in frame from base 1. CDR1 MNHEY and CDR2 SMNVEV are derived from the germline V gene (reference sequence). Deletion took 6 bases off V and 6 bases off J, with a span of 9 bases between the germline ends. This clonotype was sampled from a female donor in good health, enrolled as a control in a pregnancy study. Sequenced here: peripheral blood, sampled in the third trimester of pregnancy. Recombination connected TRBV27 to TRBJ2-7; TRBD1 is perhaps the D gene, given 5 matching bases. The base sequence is TGTGCCAGCAGCCGGCAGGGCGAGCAGTACTTC. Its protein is CASSRQGEQYF.